This TCR beta chain was recorded in a study of siplizumab effects on memory and regulatory T cells (dated by TCRdb to between 2019 and 2020). Study-wide context: The study examined how the anti-CD2 antibody siplizumab affects alloreactive T-cell subsets in allogeneic mixed lymphocyte reactions built from human PBMCs. Points the paper makes about the study in general: Among mappable alloreactive CD4+ clones, the Treg-derived fraction averaged 68.8% with siplizumab versus about 27% in control reactions. The cumulative frequency of alloreactive sequences traceable to unstimulated CD4+ memory T cells was significantly reduced by siplizumab. Unstimulated naive T cells appeared more diverse than memory T cells, and naive cells seemed to contribute substantially to the alloresponse. For roughly 80-95% of proliferating CD4+ or CD8+ clones, no naive or memory phenotype could be assigned. Because sequences at frequencies below about 10^-5 were poorly captured, only a minor fraction of alloreactive clones could be mapped back to unstimulated subsets. Whether proliferating Tregs from siplizumab cultures actually had suppressive function was not functionally confirmed.

TCRbeta CDR3 sequencing was performed on sorted unstimulated T cells and on proliferating T cells recovered from mixed lymphocyte reactions. Fresh whole blood from nine to eleven HLA-typed healthy donors was used to isolate PBMCs. To map where alloreactive clones came from, unstimulated CD4+ regulatory T cells were FACS-sorted. This clone has more than one count but fewer than ten. Its cognate antigen has yet to be identified. No base quality information exists; no much larger clone differs at one position. The library was obtained by the immunoSEQ multiplex PCR assay. The deep sequencing platform assayed 90,000 to 100,000 TCR templates per sample. Genomic DNA extracted from sorted T cells was used for TCRbeta CDR3 sequencing. From the authors' description of their analysis: The R programming language was used for clonal analysis of the TCRbeta CDR3 data. Comparing unstimulated samples against CFSE-low samples taken after the reaction was how alloreactive CD4+ and CD8+ clones were defined. Regulatory or non-regulatory origin of alloreactive CD4+ clones was assigned by matching sequences to the sorted unstimulated Treg and non-Treg repertoires. As stored in TCRdb, this immuneACCESS dataset retains in-frame rearrangements with V and J assigned. A fraction of the clones does not appear; measured against another copy, unresolved V genes explain less than half of the discrepancy, and the remainder lacks a known reason. V, J and clone size are taken as reported in that table, and D and trimming were inferred from the DNA itself. This sample lists around 100,000 clones; 92% were detected once. Roughly 0.78% of the sample comes from the top ten.

From the cysteine through the phenylalanine, the CDR3 covers 12 amino acids. Kept here is only the CDR3 DNA, which spans 36 bases and is read in frame from base 1. Trimming removed 4 bases from V and 3 bases from J, leaving 6 bases between the germline ends. For CDR1 and CDR2, the germline V gene lists SNHLY and FYNNEI. The chain was built from TRBV2 and TRBJ2-5; too little of a D gene remains to name it. The clonotype originates from a human donor in good health. The sample consisted of Tregs sorted from blood. At the DNA level, the sequence is TGTGCCAGCAGTGGAGGCGAAGAGACCCAGTACTTC. It specifies CASSGGEETQYF.